This record looks at one T cell receptor (beta chain) sequence and its context. If patients had autoimmune disease history or systemic immunosuppression, they were excluded. Here immunoSEQ multiplex PCR was the method, and the copy in TCRdb shows in-frame clones only, minus some. The table has fewer than 35,000 clones, roughly 87% seen once; the top ten hold about 9%. The V end was cut by 4 bases, the J end by 8 bases, with 10 bases between. The germline V gene has CDR1 SGHRS and CDR2 YFSETQ. There are 13 residues in the CDR3. This sample was taken from a study of OX40 agonist ivuxolimab in advanced cancers. Whole-study context: Ivuxolimab, which patients received intravenously every 2 weeks, was dosed at 0.01 to 10 mg/kg. One patient with hepatocellular carcinoma and two with cutaneous melanoma, three in all, had partial responses.

This sample comprised CD4+ or CD8+ T cells sorted from blood, obtained in a trial of the OX40 agonist ivuxolimab. The rearrangement joins TRBV5-1 to TRBJ1-6; D is unclear. The TCR originated in an adult with an advanced solid tumor such as melanoma, head and neck, liver or kidney cancer. The CDR3 bases are TGCGCCAGCAGCCCGCGTGAAGATTCACCCCTCCACTTT. It specifies CASSPREDSPLHF.